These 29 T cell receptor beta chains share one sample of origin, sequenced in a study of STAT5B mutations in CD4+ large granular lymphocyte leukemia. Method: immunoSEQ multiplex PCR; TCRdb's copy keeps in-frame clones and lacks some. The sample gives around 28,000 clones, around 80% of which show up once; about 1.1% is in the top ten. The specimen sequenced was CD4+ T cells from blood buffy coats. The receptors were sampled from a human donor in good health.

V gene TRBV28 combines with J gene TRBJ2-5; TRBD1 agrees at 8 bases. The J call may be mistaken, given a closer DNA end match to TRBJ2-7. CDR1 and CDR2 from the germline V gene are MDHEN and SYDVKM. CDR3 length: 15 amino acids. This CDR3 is CASSQTGVKSYEQYF. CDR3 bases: TGTGCCAGCAGCCAGACAGGGGTTAAATCCTACGAGCAGTACTTC.

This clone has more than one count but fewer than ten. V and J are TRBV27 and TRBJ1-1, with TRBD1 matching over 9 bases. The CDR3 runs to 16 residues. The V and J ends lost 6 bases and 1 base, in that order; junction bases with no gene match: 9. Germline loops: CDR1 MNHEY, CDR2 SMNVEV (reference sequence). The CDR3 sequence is CASSSGTGTRNTEAFF. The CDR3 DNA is TGTGCCAGCAGCTCCGGGACAGGGACCCGGAACACTGAAGCTTTCTTT.

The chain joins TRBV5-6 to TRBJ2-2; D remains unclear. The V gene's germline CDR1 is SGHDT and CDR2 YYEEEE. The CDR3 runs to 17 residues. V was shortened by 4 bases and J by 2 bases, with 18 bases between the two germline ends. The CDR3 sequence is CASSAIRWFPNTGELFF. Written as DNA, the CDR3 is TGTGCCAGCAGCGCAATACGGTGGTTCCCAAACACCGGGGAGCTGTTTTTT.

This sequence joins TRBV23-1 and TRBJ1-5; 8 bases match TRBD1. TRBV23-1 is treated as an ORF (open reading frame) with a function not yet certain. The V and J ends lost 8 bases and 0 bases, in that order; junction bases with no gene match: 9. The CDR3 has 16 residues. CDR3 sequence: CASSDRALNSNQPQHF. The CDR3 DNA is TGCGCCAGCTCGGACAGGGCCCTGAATAGCAATCAGCCCCAGCATTTT.

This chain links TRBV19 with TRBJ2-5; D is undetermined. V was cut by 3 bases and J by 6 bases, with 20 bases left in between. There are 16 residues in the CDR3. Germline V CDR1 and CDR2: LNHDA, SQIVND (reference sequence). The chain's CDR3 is CASSIVGSRDGQTQYF. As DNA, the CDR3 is TGTGCCAGTAGTATTGTCGGATCCCGAGACGGCCAGACCCAGTACTTC.

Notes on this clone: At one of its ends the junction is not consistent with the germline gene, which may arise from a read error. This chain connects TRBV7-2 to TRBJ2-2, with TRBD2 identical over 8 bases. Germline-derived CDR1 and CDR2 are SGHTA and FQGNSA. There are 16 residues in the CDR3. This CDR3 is CASSPGGAGNSGELFF. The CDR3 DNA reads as TGTGCCAGCAGCCCCGGGGGGGCAGGGAACAGCGGGGAGCTGTTTTTT. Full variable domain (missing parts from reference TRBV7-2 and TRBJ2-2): GAGVSQSPSNKVTEKGKDVELRCDPISGHTALYWYRQSLGQGLEFLIYFQGNSAPDKSGLPSDRFSAERTGGSVSTLTIQRTQQEDSAVYLCASSPGGAGNSGELFFGEGSRLTVL.

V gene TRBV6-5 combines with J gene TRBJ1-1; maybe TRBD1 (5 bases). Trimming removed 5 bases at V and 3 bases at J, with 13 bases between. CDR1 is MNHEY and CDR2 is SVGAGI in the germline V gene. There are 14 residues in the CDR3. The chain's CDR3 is CASSDVRGDTEAFF. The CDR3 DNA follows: TGTGCCAGCAGTGACGTCCGGGGGGACACTGAAGCTTTCTTT.

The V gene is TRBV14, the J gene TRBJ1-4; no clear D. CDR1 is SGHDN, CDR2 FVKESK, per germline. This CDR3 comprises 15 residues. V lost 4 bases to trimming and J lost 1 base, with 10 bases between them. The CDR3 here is CASSRSSGTNEKLFF. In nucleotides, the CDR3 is TGTGCCAGCAGCCGATCCAGTGGAACTAATGAAAAACTGTTTTTT.

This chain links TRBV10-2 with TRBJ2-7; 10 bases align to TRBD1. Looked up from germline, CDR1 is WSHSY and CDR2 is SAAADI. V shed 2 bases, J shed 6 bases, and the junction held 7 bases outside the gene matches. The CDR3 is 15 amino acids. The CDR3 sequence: CASSETRQGASEQYF. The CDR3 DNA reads TGCGCCAGCAGTGAGACCCGACAGGGGGCGAGCGAGCAGTACTTC.

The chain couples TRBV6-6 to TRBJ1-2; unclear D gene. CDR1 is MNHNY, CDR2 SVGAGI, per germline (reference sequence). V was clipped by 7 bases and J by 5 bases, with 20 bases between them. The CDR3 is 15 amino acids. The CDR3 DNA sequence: TGTGCCAGCATCCCCCGTGAGGCCCAGTCTTATGGCTACACCTTC. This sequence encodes CASIPREAQSYGYTF.

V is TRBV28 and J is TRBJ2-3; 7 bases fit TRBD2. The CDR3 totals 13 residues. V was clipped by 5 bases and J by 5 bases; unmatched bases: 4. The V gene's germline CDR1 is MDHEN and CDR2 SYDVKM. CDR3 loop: CASSAGAKDTQYF. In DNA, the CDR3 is TGTGCCAGCAGTGCGGGAGCAAAAGATACGCAGTATTTT.

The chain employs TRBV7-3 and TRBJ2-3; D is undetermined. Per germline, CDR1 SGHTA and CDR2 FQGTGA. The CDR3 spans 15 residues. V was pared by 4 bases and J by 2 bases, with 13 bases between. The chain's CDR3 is CASSSQSGDTDTQYF. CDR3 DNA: TGTGCCAGCAGCTCCCAGTCCGGTGACACAGATACGCAGTATTTT. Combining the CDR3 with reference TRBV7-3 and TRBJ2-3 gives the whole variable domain GAGVSQTPSNKVTEKGKYVELRCDPISGHTALYWYRQSLGQGPEFLIYFQGTGAADDSGLPNDRFFAVRPEGSVSTLKIQRTERGDSAVYLCASSSQSGDTDTQYFGPGTRLTVL.

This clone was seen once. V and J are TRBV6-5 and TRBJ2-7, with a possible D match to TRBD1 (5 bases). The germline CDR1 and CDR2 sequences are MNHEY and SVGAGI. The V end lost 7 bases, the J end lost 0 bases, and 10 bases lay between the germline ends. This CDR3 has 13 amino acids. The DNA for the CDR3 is TGTGCCAGCAAGGGTCAGGGCTCCTACGAGCAGTACTTC. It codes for CASKGQGSYEQYF.

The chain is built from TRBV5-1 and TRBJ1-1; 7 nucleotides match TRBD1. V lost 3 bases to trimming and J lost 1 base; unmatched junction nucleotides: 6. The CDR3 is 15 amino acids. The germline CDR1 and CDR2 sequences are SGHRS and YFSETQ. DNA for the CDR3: TGCGCCAGCAGCTGGCAGGGGGAGCGGAACACTGAAGCTTTCTTT. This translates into CASSWQGERNTEAFF.

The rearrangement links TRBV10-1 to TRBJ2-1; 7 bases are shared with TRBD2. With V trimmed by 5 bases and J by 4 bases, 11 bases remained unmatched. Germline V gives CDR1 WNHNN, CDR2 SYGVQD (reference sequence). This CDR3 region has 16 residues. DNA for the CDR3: TGCGCCAGCAGTCGTAACCCGGGAGGCGGGTACAATGAGCAGTTCTTC. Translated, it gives CASSRNPGGGYNEQFF.

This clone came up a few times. The CDR3 coding sequence is TGTGCCAGCAGCTTCGGGACAGGGAGGGACGAGCAGTACGTC. Translation: CASSFGTGRDEQYV. The chain links TRBV7-8 to TRBJ2-7; 9 nucleotides match TRBD1. J gave up 5 bases and V 3 bases, and 5 bases lay outside the gene matches. The CDR3 runs 14 residues. Germline assignment: CDR1 SGHVS and CDR2 FQNEAQ.

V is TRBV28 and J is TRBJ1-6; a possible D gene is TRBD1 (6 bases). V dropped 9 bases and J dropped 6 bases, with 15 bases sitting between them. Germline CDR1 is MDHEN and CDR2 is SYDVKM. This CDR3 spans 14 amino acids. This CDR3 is CASIQGPLNSPLHF. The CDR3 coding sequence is TGTGCCAGTATACAGGGCCCACTTAATTCACCCCTCCACTTT.

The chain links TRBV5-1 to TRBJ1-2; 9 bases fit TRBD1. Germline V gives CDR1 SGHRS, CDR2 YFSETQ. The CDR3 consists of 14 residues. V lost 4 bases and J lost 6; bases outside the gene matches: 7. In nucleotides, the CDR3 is TGCGCCAGCAGCCCCGGGACAGGGAAAAATGGCTACACCTTC. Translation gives CASSPGTGKNGYTF.

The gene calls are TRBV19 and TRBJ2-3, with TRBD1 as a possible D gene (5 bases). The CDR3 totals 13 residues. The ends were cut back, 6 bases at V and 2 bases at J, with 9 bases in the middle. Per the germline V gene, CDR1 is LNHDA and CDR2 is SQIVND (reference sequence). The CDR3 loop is CASRGRDTDTQYF. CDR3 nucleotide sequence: TGTGCCAGTAGGGGCAGGGACACAGATACGCAGTATTTT.

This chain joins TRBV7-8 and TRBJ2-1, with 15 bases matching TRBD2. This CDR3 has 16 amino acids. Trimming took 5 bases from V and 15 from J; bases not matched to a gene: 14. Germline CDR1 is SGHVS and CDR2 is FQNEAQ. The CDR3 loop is CASSQRPGLAGGMPFF. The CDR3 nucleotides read TGTGCCAGCAGCCAACGACCGGGACTAGCGGGAGGTATGCCGTTCTTC.

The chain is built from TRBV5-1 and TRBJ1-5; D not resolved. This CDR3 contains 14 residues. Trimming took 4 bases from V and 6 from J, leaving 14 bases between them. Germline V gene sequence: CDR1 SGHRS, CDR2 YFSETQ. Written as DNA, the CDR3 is TGCGCCAGCAGCCCAGATTTCCACGGTCAGCCCCAGCATTTT. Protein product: CASSPDFHGQPQHF. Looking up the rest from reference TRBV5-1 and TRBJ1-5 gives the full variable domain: KAGVTQTPRYLIKTRGQQVTLSCSPISGHRSVSWYQQTPGQGLQFLFEYFSETQRNKGNFPGRFSGRQFSNSRSEMNVSTLELGDSALYLCASSPDFHGQPQHFGDGTRLSIL.

CDR3 nucleotides: TGTGCCAGCAGTGAATTTGGTCTCAGGGGAGAGACCCAGTACTTC. It yields the protein CASSEFGLRGETQYF. The chain couples TRBV25-1 to TRBJ2-5; perhaps TRBD1 as D (6 bases). CDR1 is MGHDK and CDR2 is SYGVNS in the germline V gene. V shed 1 base and J shed 4 bases, with 13 bases lying between them. This CDR3 has 15 amino acids.

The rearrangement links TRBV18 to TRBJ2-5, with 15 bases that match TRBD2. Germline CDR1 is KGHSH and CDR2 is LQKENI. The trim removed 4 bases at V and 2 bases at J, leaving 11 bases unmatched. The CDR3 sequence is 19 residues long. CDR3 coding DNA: TGTGCCAGCTCACTACGAACGGGACTAGCGGGGGGCCCACAAGAGACCCAGTACTTC. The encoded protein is CASSLRTGLAGGPQETQYF.

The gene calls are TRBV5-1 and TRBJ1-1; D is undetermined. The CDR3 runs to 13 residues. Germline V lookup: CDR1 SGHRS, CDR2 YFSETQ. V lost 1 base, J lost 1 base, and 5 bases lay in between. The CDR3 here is CASSLLPNTEAFF. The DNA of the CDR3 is TGCGCCAGCAGCTTGTTGCCGAACACTGAAGCTTTCTTT.

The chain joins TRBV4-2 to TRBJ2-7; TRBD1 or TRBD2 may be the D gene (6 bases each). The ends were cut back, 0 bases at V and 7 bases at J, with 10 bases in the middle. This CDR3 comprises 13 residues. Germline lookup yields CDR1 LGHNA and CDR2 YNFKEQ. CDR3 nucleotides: TGTGCCAGCAGCCAAGATTTAGGGGGGGAGCAGTACTTC. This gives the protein CASSQDLGGEQYF.

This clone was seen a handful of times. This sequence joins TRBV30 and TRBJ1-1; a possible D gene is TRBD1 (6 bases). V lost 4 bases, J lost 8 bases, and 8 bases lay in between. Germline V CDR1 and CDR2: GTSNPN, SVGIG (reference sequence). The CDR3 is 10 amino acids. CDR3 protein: CAWKQGEAFF. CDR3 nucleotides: TGTGCCTGGAAACAGGGCGAAGCTTTCTTT.

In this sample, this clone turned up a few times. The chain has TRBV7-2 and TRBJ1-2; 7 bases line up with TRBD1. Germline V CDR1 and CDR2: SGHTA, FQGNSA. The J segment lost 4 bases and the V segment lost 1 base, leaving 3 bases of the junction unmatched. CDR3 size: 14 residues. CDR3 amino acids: CASSLEGALYGYTF. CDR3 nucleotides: TGTGCCAGCAGCTTAGAGGGGGCTCTCTATGGCTACACCTTC. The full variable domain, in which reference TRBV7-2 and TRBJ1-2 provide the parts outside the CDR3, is GAGVSQSPSNKVTEKGKDVELRCDPISGHTALYWYRQSLGQGLEFLIYFQGNSAPDKSGLPSDRFSAERTGGSVSTLTIQRTQQEDSAVYLCASSLEGALYGYTFGSGTRLTVV.

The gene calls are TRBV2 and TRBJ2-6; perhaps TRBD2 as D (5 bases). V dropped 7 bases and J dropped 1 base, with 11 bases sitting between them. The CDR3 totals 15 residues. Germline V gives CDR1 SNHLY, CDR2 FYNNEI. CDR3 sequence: CASNSRGSGANVLTF. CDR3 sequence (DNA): TGTGCCAGCAACTCCCGGGGATCTGGGGCCAACGTCCTGACTTTC.

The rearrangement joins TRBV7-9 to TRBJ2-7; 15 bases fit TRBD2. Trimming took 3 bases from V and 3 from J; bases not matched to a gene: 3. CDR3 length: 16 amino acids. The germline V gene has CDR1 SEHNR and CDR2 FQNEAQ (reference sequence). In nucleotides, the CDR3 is TGTGCCAGCAGCTTGGGACTAGCGGGAGGAATCTACGAGCAGTACTTC. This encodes CASSLGLAGGIYEQYF.